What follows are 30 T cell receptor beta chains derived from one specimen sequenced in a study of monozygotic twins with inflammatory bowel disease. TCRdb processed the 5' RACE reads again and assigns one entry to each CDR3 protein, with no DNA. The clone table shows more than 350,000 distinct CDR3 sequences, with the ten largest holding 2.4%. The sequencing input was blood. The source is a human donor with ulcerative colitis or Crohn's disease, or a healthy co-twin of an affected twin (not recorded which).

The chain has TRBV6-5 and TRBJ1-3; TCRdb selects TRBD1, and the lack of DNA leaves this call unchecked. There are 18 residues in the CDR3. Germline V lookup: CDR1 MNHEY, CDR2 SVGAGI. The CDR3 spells CASSYGPGEGGAGNTIYF.

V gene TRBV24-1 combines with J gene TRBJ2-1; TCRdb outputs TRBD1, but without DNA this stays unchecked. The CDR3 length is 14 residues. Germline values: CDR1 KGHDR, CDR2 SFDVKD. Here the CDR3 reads CATSDRTGFNEQFF.

The CDR3 region is CASTRGGSVYEQYF. J is TRBJ2-7 and V is TRBV6-2 or TRBV6-3; TCRdb designates TRBD1, a call that cannot be tested without DNA. CDR1 is MNHEY, CDR2 SVGEGT, per germline. The CDR3 length is 14 residues.

This CDR3 is CASSASASPGAGELFF. J is TRBJ2-2 and V is TRBV9; TCRdb's assignment of TRBD2 cannot be checked, as there is no DNA. This CDR3 spans 16 amino acids. The germline CDR1 and CDR2 sequences are SGDLS and YYNGEE.

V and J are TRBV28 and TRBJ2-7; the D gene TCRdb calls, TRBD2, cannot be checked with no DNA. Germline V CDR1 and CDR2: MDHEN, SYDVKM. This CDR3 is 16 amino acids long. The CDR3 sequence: CASSGGLAGGDYEQYF. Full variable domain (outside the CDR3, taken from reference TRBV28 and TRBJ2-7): DVKVTQSSRYLVKRTGEKVFLECVQDMDHENMFWYRQDPGLGLRLIYFSYDVKMKEKGDIPEGYSVSREKKERFSLILESASTNQTSMYLCASSGGLAGGDYEQYFGPGTRLTVT.

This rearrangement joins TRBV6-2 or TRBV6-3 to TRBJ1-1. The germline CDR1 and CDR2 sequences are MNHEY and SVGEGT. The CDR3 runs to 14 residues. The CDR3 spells CATAPGGRNTEAFF.

The CDR3 protein is CASSLAGTGTIEQYF. The rearrangement joins TRBV5-1 to TRBJ2-7; lacking DNA, the TRBD1 call made by TCRdb goes unchecked. Germline-derived CDR1 and CDR2 are SGHRS and YFSETQ. CDR3 length equals 15 residues.

The CDR3 sequence is CASSFPSRRTEAFF. The chain joins TRBV7-2 to TRBJ1-1. The CDR3 is made up of 14 amino acids. CDR1 is SGHTA, CDR2 FQGNSA, per germline.

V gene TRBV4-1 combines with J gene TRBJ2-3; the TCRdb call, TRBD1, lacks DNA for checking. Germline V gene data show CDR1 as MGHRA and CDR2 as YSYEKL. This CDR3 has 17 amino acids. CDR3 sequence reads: CASSPATRGGLTDTQYF.

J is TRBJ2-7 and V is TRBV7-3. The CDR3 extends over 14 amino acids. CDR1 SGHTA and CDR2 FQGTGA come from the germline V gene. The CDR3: CASSLYMKPYEQYF.

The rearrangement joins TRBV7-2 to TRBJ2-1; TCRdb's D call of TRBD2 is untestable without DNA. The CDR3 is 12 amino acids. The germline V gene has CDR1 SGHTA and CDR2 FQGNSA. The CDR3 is CASSLWRGGQFF.

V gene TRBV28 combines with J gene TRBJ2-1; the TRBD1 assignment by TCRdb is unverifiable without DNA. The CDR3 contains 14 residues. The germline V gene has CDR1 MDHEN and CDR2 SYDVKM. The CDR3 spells CASGGGALYNEQFF. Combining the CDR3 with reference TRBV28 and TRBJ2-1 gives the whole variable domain DVKVTQSSRYLVKRTGEKVFLECVQDMDHENMFWYRQDPGLGLRLIYFSYDVKMKEKGDIPEGYSVSREKKERFSLILESASTNQTSMYLCASGGGALYNEQFFGPGTRLTVL.

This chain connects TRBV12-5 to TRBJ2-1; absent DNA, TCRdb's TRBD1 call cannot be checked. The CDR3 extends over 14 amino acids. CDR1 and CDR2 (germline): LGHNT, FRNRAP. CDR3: CASGMPPLENEQFF.

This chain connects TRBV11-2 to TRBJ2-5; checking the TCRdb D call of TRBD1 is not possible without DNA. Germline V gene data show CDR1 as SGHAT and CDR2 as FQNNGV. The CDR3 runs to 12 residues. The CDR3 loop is CASSYSRGTQYF. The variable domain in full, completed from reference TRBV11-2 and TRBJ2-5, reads EAGVAQSPRYKIIEKRQSVAFWCNPISGHATLYWYQQILGQGPKLLIQFQNNGVVDDSQLPKDRFSAERLKGVDSTLKIQPAKLEDSAVYLCASSYSRGTQYFGPGTRLLVL.

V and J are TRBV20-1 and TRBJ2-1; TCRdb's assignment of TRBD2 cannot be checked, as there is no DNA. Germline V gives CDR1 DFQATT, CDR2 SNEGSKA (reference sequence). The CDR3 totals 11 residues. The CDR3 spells CSADIAGWQFF.

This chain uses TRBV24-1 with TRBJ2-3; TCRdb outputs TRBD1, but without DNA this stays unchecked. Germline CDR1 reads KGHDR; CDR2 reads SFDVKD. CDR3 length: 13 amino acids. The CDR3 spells CATSRGGTTTQYF.

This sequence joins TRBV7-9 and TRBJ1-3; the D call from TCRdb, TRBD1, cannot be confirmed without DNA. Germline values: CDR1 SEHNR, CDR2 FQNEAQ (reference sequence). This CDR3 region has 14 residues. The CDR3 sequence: CASRPTGDPNTIYF.

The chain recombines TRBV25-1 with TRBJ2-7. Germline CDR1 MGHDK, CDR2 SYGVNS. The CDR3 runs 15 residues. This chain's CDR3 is CASSDRVQTPYEQYF.

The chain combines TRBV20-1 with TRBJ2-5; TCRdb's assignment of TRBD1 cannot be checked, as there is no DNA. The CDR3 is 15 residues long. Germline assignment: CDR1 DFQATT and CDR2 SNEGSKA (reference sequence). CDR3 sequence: CSARDLGRQQETQYF.

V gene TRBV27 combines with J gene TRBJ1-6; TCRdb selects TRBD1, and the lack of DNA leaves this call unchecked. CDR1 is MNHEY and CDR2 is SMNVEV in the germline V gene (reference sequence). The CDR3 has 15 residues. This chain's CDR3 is CASSPAGQGNSLLHF.

This CDR3 reads CASSRLQGVTEAFF. V is TRBV14 and J is TRBJ1-1. Germline values: CDR1 SGHDN, CDR2 FVKESK. The CDR3 sequence is 14 residues long.

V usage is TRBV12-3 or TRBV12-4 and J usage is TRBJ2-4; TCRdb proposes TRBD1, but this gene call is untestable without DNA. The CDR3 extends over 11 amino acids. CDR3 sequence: CASTHRGIQYF.

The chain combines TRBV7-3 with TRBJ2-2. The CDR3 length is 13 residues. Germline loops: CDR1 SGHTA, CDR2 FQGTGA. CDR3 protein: CASSSESTGELFF.

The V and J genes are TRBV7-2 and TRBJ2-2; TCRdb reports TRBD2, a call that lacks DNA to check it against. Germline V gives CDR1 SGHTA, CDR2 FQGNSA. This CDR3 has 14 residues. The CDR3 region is CASSLGTSPGELFF.

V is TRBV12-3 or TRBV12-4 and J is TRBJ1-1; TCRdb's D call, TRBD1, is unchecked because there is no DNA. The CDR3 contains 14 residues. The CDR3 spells CASRRGTANTEAFF.

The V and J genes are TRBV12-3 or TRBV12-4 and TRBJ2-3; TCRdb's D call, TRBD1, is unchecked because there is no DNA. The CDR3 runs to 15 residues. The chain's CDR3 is CASSPRTGEADTQYF.

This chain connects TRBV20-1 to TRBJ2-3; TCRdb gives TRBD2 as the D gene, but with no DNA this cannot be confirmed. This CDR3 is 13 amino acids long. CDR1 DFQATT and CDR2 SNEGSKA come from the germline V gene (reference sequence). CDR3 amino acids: CSASGSGTDTQYF.

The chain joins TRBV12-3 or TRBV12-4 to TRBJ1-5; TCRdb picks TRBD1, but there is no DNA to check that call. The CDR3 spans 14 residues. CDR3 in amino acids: CASSLSHRGQPQHF.

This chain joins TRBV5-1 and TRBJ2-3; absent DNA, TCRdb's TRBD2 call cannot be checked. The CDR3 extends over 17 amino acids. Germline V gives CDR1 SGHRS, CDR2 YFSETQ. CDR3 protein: CASSSQLAGSHTDTQYF.

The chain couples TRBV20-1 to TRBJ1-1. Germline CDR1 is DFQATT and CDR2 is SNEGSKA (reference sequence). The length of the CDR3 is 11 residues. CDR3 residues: CSCSGNTEAFF.